The T cell receptor beta chain under discussion was sequenced for a study of cytomegalovirus exposure and HLA in healthy donors. The study's findings and limits: Reported results showed that the classifier diagnosed cytomegalovirus status with high specificity and sensitivity. In a later analysis, a genetic analysis reported fewer productive-TCR N-insertions in an Asian-associated ancestry cluster than the cohort average. More clonal expansion characterized HLA-associated TCR beta chains than equally common others in a later analysis.

This clone was seen a handful of times. What it binds is not known. PCR employed 60 Vbeta and 13 Jbeta primers. Generated by immunoSEQ multiplex PCR, the TCRdb table keeps only in-frame clones and is missing some. The sample holds 110,000 to 150,000 clones, 9.4% seen once. Germline V CDR1 and CDR2: LGHNA, YSLEER. Trimming removed 4 bases from V and 4 bases from J, with 16 bases in between. This CDR3 is 16 amino acids long. Sequencing input: PBMCs. The sequence came from a male donor in good health and CMV-seronegative. The V gene is TRBV4-3, the J gene TRBJ1-4; maybe TRBD1 (6 bases). CDR3 protein: CASSPRGGGRNEKLFF. The CDR3 nucleotides read TGCGCCAGCAGCCCCAGAGGGGGGGGGCGTAATGAAAAACTGTTTTTT.